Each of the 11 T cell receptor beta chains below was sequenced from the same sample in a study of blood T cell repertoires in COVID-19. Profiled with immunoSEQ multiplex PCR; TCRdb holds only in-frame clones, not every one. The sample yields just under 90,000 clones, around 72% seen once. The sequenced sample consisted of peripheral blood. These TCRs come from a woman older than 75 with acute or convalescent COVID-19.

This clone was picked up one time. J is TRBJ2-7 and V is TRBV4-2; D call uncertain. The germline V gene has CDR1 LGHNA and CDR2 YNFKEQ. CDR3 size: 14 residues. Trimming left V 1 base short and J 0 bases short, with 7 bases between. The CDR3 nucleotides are TGTGCCAGCAGCCAAGGGCGGAGCTCCTACGAGCAGTACTTC. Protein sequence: CASSQGRSSYEQYF.

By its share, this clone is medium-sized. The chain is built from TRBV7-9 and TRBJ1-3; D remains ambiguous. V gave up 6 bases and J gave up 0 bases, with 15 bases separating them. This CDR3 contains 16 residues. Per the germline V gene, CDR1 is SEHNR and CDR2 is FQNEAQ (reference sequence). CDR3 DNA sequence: TGTGCCAGCAGACCCCTTCCCCGGGTCTCTGGAAACACCATATATTTT. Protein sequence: CASRPLPRVSGNTIYF.

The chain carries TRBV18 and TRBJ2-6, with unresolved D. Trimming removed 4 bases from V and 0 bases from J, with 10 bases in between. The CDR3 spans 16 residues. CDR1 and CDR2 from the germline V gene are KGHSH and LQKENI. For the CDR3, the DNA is TGTGCCAGCTCACTCCCCCCAGTCTCTGGGGCCAACGTCCTGACTTTC. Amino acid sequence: CASSLPPVSGANVLTF.

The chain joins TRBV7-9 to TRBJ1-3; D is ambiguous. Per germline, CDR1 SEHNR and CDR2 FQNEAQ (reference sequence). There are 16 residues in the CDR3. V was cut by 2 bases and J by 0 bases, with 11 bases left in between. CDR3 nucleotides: TGTGCCAGCAGCTTACCAGGAAAGAGCTCTGGAAACACCATATATTTT. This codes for CASSLPGKSSGNTIYF.

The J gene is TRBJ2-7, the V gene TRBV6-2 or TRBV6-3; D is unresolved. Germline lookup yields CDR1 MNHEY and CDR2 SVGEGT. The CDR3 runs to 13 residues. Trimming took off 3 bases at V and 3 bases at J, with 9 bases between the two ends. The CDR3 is CASSYWLYYEQYF. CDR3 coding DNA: TGTGCCAGCAGTTATTGGCTTTACTACGAGCAGTACTTC.

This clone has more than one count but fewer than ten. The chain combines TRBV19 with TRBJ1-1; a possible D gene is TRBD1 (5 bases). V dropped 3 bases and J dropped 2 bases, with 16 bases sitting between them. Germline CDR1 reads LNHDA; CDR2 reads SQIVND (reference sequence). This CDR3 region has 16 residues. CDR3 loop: CASSIMGRGRNTEAFF. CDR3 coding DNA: TGTGCCAGTAGTATTATGGGTCGGGGGAGAAACACTGAAGCTTTCTTT. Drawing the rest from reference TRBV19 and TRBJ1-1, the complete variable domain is DGGITQSPKYLFRKEGQNVTLSCEQNLNHDAMYWYRQDPGQGLRLIYYSQIVNDFQKGDIAEGYSVSREKKESFPLTVTSAQKNPTAFYLCASSIMGRGRNTEAFFGQGTRLTVV.

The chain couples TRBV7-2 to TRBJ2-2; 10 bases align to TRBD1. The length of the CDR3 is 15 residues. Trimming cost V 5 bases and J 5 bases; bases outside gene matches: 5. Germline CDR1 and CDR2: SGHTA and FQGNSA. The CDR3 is CASSTDRGLTGELFF. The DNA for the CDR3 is TGTGCCAGCAGCACAGACAGGGGGCTAACCGGGGAGCTGTTTTTT.

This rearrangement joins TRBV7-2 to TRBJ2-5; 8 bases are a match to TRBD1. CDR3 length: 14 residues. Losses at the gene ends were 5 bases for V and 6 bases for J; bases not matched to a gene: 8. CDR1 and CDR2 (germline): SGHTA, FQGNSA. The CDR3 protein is CASSPDRGMKTQYF. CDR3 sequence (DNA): TGTGCCAGCAGCCCCGACAGGGGTATGAAGACCCAGTACTTC.

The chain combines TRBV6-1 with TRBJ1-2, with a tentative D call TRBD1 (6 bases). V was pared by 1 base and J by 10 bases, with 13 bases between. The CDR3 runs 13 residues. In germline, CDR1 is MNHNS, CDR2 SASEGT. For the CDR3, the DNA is TGTGCCAGCAGTGAAGAACAGGGTGGGTACTACACCTTC. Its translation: CASSEEQGGYYTF.

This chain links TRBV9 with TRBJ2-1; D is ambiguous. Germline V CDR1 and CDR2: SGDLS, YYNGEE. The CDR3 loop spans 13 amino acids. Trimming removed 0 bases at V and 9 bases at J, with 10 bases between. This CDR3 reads CASSVAKEAEQFF. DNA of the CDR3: TGTGCCAGCAGCGTAGCTAAAGAGGCTGAGCAGTTCTTC. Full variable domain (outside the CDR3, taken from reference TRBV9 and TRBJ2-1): DSGVTQTPKHLITATGQRVTLRCSPRSGDLSVYWYQQSLDQGLQFLIQYYNGEERAKGNILERFSAQQFPDLHSELNLSSLELGDSALYFCASSVAKEAEQFFGPGTRLTVL.

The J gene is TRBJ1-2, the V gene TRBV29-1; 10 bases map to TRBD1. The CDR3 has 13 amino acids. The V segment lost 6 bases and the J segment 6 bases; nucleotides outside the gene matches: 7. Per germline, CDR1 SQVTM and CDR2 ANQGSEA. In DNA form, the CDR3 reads TGCAGCGTCCAAACCGGGACAGGGGATGGCTACACCTTC. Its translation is CSVQTGTGDGYTF.